This T cell receptor beta chain was observed in a study of T-cell reconstitution after alpha-beta-depleted transplantation in children. The TCRbeta library was prepared with unique molecular identifiers. TCRdb independently ran MiXCR on the PCR reads; one entry per CDR3 protein. The data show around 600,000 distinct CDR3 sequences, approximately 15% seen once. V shed 5 bases and J 5 bases; nucleotides not matched to a gene: 9. The germline V gene has CDR1 PRHDT and CDR2 FYEKMQ (reference sequence). The CDR3 consists of 14 residues. This clonotype was detected only a few times. The chain is built from TRBV13 and TRBJ2-7, with 7 positions matching TRBD1. Specimen: PBMCs from the stem cell graft donor, collected from the stem cell graft. The source of this sequence is a human donor who donated a stem cell graft to a child with acute myeloid leukemia. CDR3 protein: CASSLPAGGNEQYF. CDR3 bases: TGTGCCAGCAGCCTCCCCGCAGGGGGAAACGAGCAGTACTTC.